This TCR beta chain was sequenced in a study of cytomegalovirus exposure and HLA in healthy donors. On the study more broadly: Previous work identified 95 million to 140 million unique TCR beta sequences from around 180 million T cells. An early release of data contained 75 million to 100 million unique TCRs, which came from HLA-typed donors. Study outcomes and limitations: Trimming of TCR beta V- and J-genes showed a link, identified in a later analysis, to a missense DCLRE1C variant. Analyzed later, association rates of TCRs varied across HLA loci, with DRB1 most and HLA-C fewest.

The CDR3 length is 15 residues. The V gene lost 3 bases and the J gene lost 4 bases, with 17 bases spanning the gap. Germline assignment: CDR1 SGHNT and CDR2 YYREEE (reference sequence). In the PCR, 60 Vbeta and 13 Jbeta primers were used. Repertoires were generated with immunoSEQ multiplex PCR, while TCRdb's copy carries only in-frame clones and drops some. The profile covers about 200,000 clones, with approximately 86% appearing a single time and approximately 0.31% taken by the ten largest. On this clone: Its target is not known.

This clonotype was obtained from a woman younger than 45 in good health and CMV-seronegative. Specimen: PBMCs. The chain has TRBV5-4 and TRBJ2-7; TRBD2 might be the D (5 bases). In DNA, the CDR3 is TGTGCCAGCAGCTCTCGGGCGGAGGCAACTTACGAGCAGTACTTC. This gives the protein CASSSRAEATYEQYF.